These 13 T cell receptor beta chains share one sample of origin, sequenced in a study of cytomegalovirus exposure and HLA in healthy donors. PCR was performed using 60 Vbeta and 13 Jbeta primers. Assay: immunoSEQ multiplex PCR; the TCRdb copy retains only in-frame clones and omits some. The sample lists under 150,000 clones; roughly three quarters were seen once. Sample: PBMCs. These receptors all come from a woman aged 35 to 49 in good health and CMV-seronegative.

V usage is TRBV10-3 and J usage is TRBJ1-2, with D unresolved. The CDR3 sequence is 14 residues long. Trimming took off 0 bases at V and 4 bases at J, with 9 bases between the two ends. CDR1 and CDR2 (germline): ENHRY, SYGVKD. Here the CDR3 reads CAISESAQFYGYTF. CDR3 nucleotides: TGTGCCATCAGTGAGTCAGCACAGTTCTATGGCTACACCTTC.

The chain uses TRBV6-1 and TRBJ1-6; 7 bases map to TRBD1. The CDR3 consists of 14 residues. The V gene end was trimmed by 6 bases and the J gene end by 5 bases; junction bases not matched to a gene: 4. The V gene's germline CDR1 is MNHNS and CDR2 SASEGT. The CDR3 DNA reads TGTGCCAGCAGCCCGGACAGGCATAATTCACCCCTCCACTTT. Translating gives CASSPDRHNSPLHF.

This rearrangement joins TRBV27 to TRBJ1-5; 8 bases fit TRBD1. The CDR3 extends over 13 amino acids. V gave up 6 bases and J gave up 6 bases; unmatched junction bases: 4. Germline V CDR1 and CDR2: MNHEY, SMNVEV (reference sequence). This CDR3 is CASSLTGVQPQHF. In DNA form, the CDR3 reads TGTGCCAGCAGCTTGACAGGGGTTCAGCCCCAGCATTTT.

The chain links TRBV5-6 to TRBJ2-5; tentatively, D is TRBD2 (5 bases). From germline, CDR1 is SGHDT and CDR2 YYEEEE. V lost 4 bases to trimming and J lost 4 bases, with 20 bases between them. The CDR3 extends over 16 amino acids. As DNA, the CDR3 is TGTGCCAGCAGCGCGCCCCTAGCTTTCGGATCAGAGACCCAGTACTTC. As protein: CASSAPLAFGSETQYF.

This clone was seen more than once but under ten times. V and J are TRBV7-9 and TRBJ1-1; 7 positions match TRBD1. The V and J ends lost 2 bases and 7 bases, in that order; junction bases with no gene match: 7. There are 14 residues in the CDR3. Per the germline V gene, CDR1 is SEHNR and CDR2 is FQNEAQ (reference sequence). The CDR3 reads CASSLMRGRGEAFF. The CDR3 DNA reads as TGTGCCAGCAGCTTAATGAGGGGGCGCGGTGAAGCTTTCTTT.

This clone has just a few counts. The gene calls are TRBV4-1 and TRBJ2-5, with TRBD2 identical over 7 bases. CDR1 is MGHRA, CDR2 YSYEKL, per germline. With V trimmed by 5 bases and J by 1 base, 10 bases remained unmatched. There are 16 residues in the CDR3. CDR3 in amino acids: CASSLRAGGGQETQYF. CDR3 bases: TGCGCCAGCAGCTTACGGGCCGGCGGGGGCCAAGAGACCCAGTACTTC.

The rearrangement links TRBV28 to TRBJ2-7; 8 bases agree with TRBD2. The germline V gene has CDR1 MDHEN and CDR2 SYDVKM. Unmatched junction bases numbered 10, after V lost 6 bases and J lost 3 bases. This CDR3 contains 15 residues. CDR3 DNA sequence: TGTGCCAGCAGCCCGAGCGGGGGCAGAAGCTACGAGCAGTACTTC. This encodes CASSPSGGRSYEQYF.

The chain carries TRBV6-5 and TRBJ2-2; tentative D call: TRBD1 (6 bases). Germline CDR1 and CDR2: MNHEY and SVGAGI. The CDR3 sequence is 14 residues long. Trimming took 10 bases from V and 0 from J, leaving 12 bases between them. CDR3 in amino acids: CATTDRTNTGELFF. The CDR3, as DNA: TGTGCCACCACTGACAGGACGAACACCGGGGAGCTGTTTTTT.

V and J are TRBV9 and TRBJ2-3; tentatively, D is TRBD1 (5 bases). CDR1 is SGDLS, CDR2 YYNGEE, per germline. V was clipped by 6 bases and J by 3 bases, with 11 bases between them. CDR3 size: 13 residues. The CDR3 sequence: CASKKGETDTQYF. DNA of the CDR3: TGTGCCAGCAAGAAAGGGGAAACAGATACGCAGTATTTT.

CDR3 sequence: CASSQGGARGYTF. The CDR3 DNA follows: TGTGCCAGCAGTCAAGGGGGGGCCCGGGGCTACACCTTC. J is TRBJ1-2 and V is TRBV6-5, with D possibly being TRBD1 (6 bases). The germline gives CDR1 MNHEY, CDR2 SVGAGI. V was shortened by 5 bases and J by 8 bases, with 15 bases between the two germline ends. The length of the CDR3 is 13 residues.

This clone was counted once. The genes are TRBV5-1 and TRBJ2-7, with D possibly TRBD1 on 6 matching bases. The V gene's germline CDR1 is SGHRS and CDR2 YFSETQ. The CDR3 is made up of 14 amino acids. Trimming stripped 4 bases from V and 0 bases from J, with 11 bases between. CDR3 bases: TGCGCCAGCAGCCTACAGGGTTACTCCTACGAGCAGTACTTC. Its translation is CASSLQGYSYEQYF.

The V gene is TRBV27, the J gene TRBJ1-2; 9 positions match TRBD1. The V gene's germline CDR1 is MNHEY and CDR2 SMNVEV (reference sequence). Germline trimming cut 6 bases from V and 2 bases from J; bases unmatched to any gene: 7. This CDR3 is 15 amino acids long. The CDR3 region has the DNA TGTGCCAGCAGCCCCGGACAGGGGTTAAACTATGGCTACACCTTC. It codes for CASSPGQGLNYGYTF.

The CDR3: CASSSQGREDTQYF. The CDR3 coding sequence is TGCGCCAGCAGCTCACAGGGTAGGGAGGATACGCAGTATTTT. The V gene is TRBV5-1, the J gene TRBJ2-3; a possible D gene is TRBD1 (6 bases). V lost 3 bases and J lost 6, with 14 bases in between. CDR1 SGHRS and CDR2 YFSETQ come from the germline V gene. The CDR3 sequence is 14 residues long.